Following are 28 T cell receptor beta chains from one sample sequenced in a study of T cell repertoires in cytomegalovirus infection. These TCRs are of unknown antigen specificity. One entry per CDR3 protein, called by TCRdb with MiXCR from the reads. The sample yields approximately 730,000 distinct CDR3 sequences, roughly 30% seen once. The sample was cultured PBMCs, taken from culture after CMV antigen stimulation. Every receptor here comes from a human donor in good health (CMV status not recorded). Some clones in this sample may be carry-over from other donors' samples.

The chain couples TRBV7-2 to TRBJ2-7; the D gene is possibly TRBD2 (6 bases). V was cut by 6 bases and J by 0 bases, with 9 bases left in between. The CDR3 length is 13 residues. Germline loops: CDR1 SGHTA, CDR2 FQGNSA. CDR3 DNA sequence: TGTGCCAGCAGGCGGGACCGCTCCTACGAGCAGTACTTC. Translating it yields CASRRDRSYEQYF.

The CDR3 coding sequence is TGTGCCAGCAGTTTCTCTCGGACGAGGGCGGCTGGCTACACCTTC. This codes for CASSFSRTRAAGYTF. The chain employs TRBV27 and TRBJ1-2; no definite D call. CDR3 size: 15 residues. From germline, CDR1 is MNHEY and CDR2 SMNVEV (reference sequence). The V and J ends lost 3 bases and 7 bases respectively, with 18 bases between them.

This chain links TRBV7-9 with TRBJ1-2, with 7 bases aligning to TRBD1. The length of the CDR3 is 13 residues. The V gene end was trimmed by 0 bases and the J gene end by 6 bases; junction bases not matched to a gene: 1. Per germline, CDR1 SEHNR and CDR2 FQNEAQ (reference sequence). CDR3 in DNA: TGTGCCAGCAGCTTAGCGGGACAGCATGGCTACACCTTC. Its protein is CASSLAGQHGYTF.

This chain links TRBV20-1 with TRBJ2-1; TRBD1 is a possible D gene (6 bases). CDR3 length: 14 amino acids. CDR1 is DFQATT, CDR2 SNEGSKA, per germline (reference sequence). V shed 5 bases and J shed 7 bases, with 18 bases lying between them. CDR3 sequence (DNA): TGCAGTGCTCCTGTAACAGGGTCAGGGAATGAGCAGTTCTTC. Translating it yields CSAPVTGSGNEQFF.

J is TRBJ1-5 and V is TRBV11-2; TRBD1 might be the D (6 bases). The germline V gene encodes CDR1 SGHAT and CDR2 FQNNGV. V was cut by 6 bases and J by 1 base, with 13 bases left in between. The CDR3 totals 15 residues. CDR3 region: CASSQFGTSNQPQHF. The CDR3 region has the DNA TGTGCCAGCAGTCAATTCGGGACAAGCAATCAGCCCCAGCATTTT. Variable domain in full (rest from reference TRBV11-2 and TRBJ1-5): EAGVAQSPRYKIIEKRQSVAFWCNPISGHATLYWYQQILGQGPKLLIQFQNNGVVDDSQLPKDRFSAERLKGVDSTLKIQPAKLEDSAVYLCASSQFGTSNQPQHFGDGTRLSIL.

The chain combines TRBV28 with TRBJ1-2, with 7 bases aligning to TRBD1. Germline V gene sequence: CDR1 MDHEN, CDR2 SYDVKM. The CDR3 sequence is 14 residues long. V was clipped by 7 bases and J by 4 bases; unmatched bases: 9. CDR3 sequence reads: CASTPGQAGYGYTF. The CDR3 DNA reads as TGTGCCAGCACCCCAGGACAGGCCGGCTATGGCTACACCTTC.

The V and J genes are TRBV11-1 and TRBJ2-3; no clear D. V was shortened by 4 bases and J by 6 bases, with 8 bases between the two germline ends. This CDR3 contains 12 residues. Germline V gene data show CDR1 as SGHAT and CDR2 as FQDESV (reference sequence). CDR3 nucleotide sequence: TGTGCCAGCAGCTCCTCACTTGATACGCAGTATTTT. This encodes CASSSSLDTQYF.

Worth noting for this clonotype: Possible read error: a much larger clone is one base away. This chain joins TRBV6-5 and TRBJ1-1; the D is unclear. The CDR3 totals 13 residues. CDR1 and CDR2 (germline): MNHEY, SVGAGI. CDR3 protein: CASSYSEGREASF. Written as DNA, the CDR3 is TGTGCCAGCAGTTACTCAGAAGGTCGCGAAGCTTCCTTT.

This clonotype was found a few times. The chain has TRBV24-1 and TRBJ2-1, with 9 bases fitting TRBD1. V dropped 4 bases and J dropped 9; count of bases not matched to a gene: 12. The germline V gene encodes CDR1 KGHDR and CDR2 SFDVKD. The CDR3 loop spans 16 amino acids. CDR3 nucleotides: TGTGCCACCAGTGACCGTCGACAGGGGGTTTATAGTGAGCAGTTCTTC. Its translation: CATSDRRQGVYSEQFF.

Only a few counts were recorded for this clonotype. V and J are TRBV12-3 or TRBV12-4 and TRBJ2-7; TRBD2 agrees at 9 bases. This CDR3 has 13 amino acids. The junction had 7 bases not matched to a gene; V was cut back by 8 bases and J by 5 bases. CDR3 DNA sequence: TGTGCCAGCGCCTTAGCGGGGGAGGACGAGCAGTACTTC. It specifies CASALAGEDEQYF.

The V gene is TRBV19, the J gene TRBJ1-4; a weak D match, TRBD1 (5 bases). Germline V lookup: CDR1 LNHDA, CDR2 SQIVND (reference sequence). This CDR3 has 16 amino acids. V lost 10 bases and J 12 bases, leaving 30 bases between the germline ends. The chain's CDR3 is CATTRGGGRAGLELFF. For the CDR3, the DNA is TGTGCCACCACCCGCGGGGGTGGGAGGGCCGGGCTAGAACTGTTTTTT.

The J gene is TRBJ1-5, the V gene TRBV7-9; possible D gene TRBD1, 5 bases. CDR3 length: 15 amino acids. Germline V gene data show CDR1 as SEHNR and CDR2 as FQNEAQ (reference sequence). With 0 bases removed from V and 11 bases from J, the gap between germline ends came to 17 bases. DNA for the CDR3: TGTGCCAGCAGCTTAGCGGCGGGGGGAGTAGAGACCCAGCATTTT. This encodes CASSLAAGGVETQHF. The full variable domain, rest sourced from reference TRBV7-9 and TRBJ1-5, is DTGVSQNPRHKITKRGQNVTFRCDPISEHNRLYWYRQTLGQGPEFLTYFQNEAQLEKSRLLSDRFSAERPKGSFSTLEIQRTEQGDSAMYLCASSLAAGGVETQHFGDGTRLSIL.

This clonotype appeared a few times. The J gene is TRBJ1-3, the V gene TRBV7-6; D gene ambiguous. V lost 1 base to trimming and J lost 0 bases, with 10 bases between them. Germline lookup yields CDR1 SGHVS and CDR2 FNYEAQ. CDR3 size: 16 residues. In DNA, the CDR3 is TGTGCCAGCAGCTTAGAGCCCTTTAACTCTGGAAACACCATATATTTT. It translates to CASSLEPFNSGNTIYF.

This clonotype appeared a few times. This chain connects TRBV7-6 to TRBJ2-2; D call uncertain. Germline CDR1 is SGHVS and CDR2 is FNYEAQ. There are 15 residues in the CDR3. V lost 5 bases and J 0 bases, leaving 10 bases between the germline ends. The CDR3, as DNA: TGTGCCAGCAGCCATAGGAACCCGAACACCGGGGAGCTGTTTTTT. This translates into CASSHRNPNTGELFF.

The chain carries TRBV5-1 and TRBJ2-5; 7 bases line up with TRBD1. The ends lost 0 bases at V and 4 bases at J; junction bases unmatched: 3. This CDR3 is 14 amino acids long. Germline V gene lookup returns CDR1 SGHRS and CDR2 YFSETQ. CDR3 in DNA: TGCGCCAGCAGCTTGGGGACAGGATCAGAGACCCAGTACTTC. This sequence encodes CASSLGTGSETQYF.

This clonotype has a handful of counts. The chain joins TRBV7-2 to TRBJ2-1, with 8 nucleotides matching TRBD2. The CDR3 is 20 residues long. The J segment lost 6 bases and the V segment lost 1 base, leaving 20 bases of the junction unmatched. The germline V gene has CDR1 SGHTA and CDR2 FQGNSA. The CDR3 here is CASSLGRFRTSLRGGNEQFF. The CDR3 nucleotides are TGTGCCAGCAGCTTAGGGAGGTTTAGGACTAGCCTCCGGGGAGGCAATGAGCAGTTCTTC.

The V gene is TRBV28, the J gene TRBJ1-4; the match to TRBD1 covers 7 bases. V dropped 5 bases and J dropped 4; count of bases not matched to a gene: 7. Germline V gene lookup returns CDR1 MDHEN and CDR2 SYDVKM. The CDR3 sequence is 15 residues long. This CDR3 reads CASSPWGQYNEKLFF. Written as DNA, the CDR3 is TGTGCCAGCAGTCCGTGGGGACAGTATAATGAAAAACTGTTTTTT.

The chain joins TRBV7-2 to TRBJ1-2; 7 nucleotides line up with TRBD1. The ends lost 5 bases at V and 2 bases at J; junction bases unmatched: 5. Germline V gene data show CDR1 as SGHTA and CDR2 as FQGNSA. This CDR3 has 14 residues. CDR3 sequence reads: CASSTWDRNYGYTF. The CDR3 region has the DNA TGTGCCAGCAGCACCTGGGACAGAAACTATGGCTACACCTTC.

The chain combines TRBV6-2 or TRBV6-3 with TRBJ2-3; 8 bases are shared with TRBD2. V dropped 2 bases and J dropped 0; count of bases not matched to a gene: 4. The CDR3 is made up of 16 amino acids. Germline-derived CDR1 and CDR2 are MNHEY and SVGEGT. The CDR3 here is CASSYQVAGSTDTQYF. CDR3 DNA: TGTGCCAGCAGTTACCAAGTAGCGGGGAGCACAGATACGCAGTATTTT.

This clonotype was seen a handful of times. This sequence joins TRBV7-6 and TRBJ2-3; no clear D. V was cut by 5 bases and J by 4 bases, with 16 bases left in between. The length of the CDR3 is 15 residues. The germline CDR1 and CDR2 sequences are SGHVS and FNYEAQ. This chain's CDR3 is CASSRKGNLADTQYF. CDR3 nucleotide sequence: TGTGCCAGCAGCCGAAAAGGGAACCTCGCAGATACGCAGTATTTT.

This clonotype has just a few counts. The junction and the germline gene differ at one end; a read error may be behind it. The J gene is TRBJ2-3, the V gene TRBV4-1; TRBD2 matches 8 bases. The V gene's germline CDR1 is MGHRA and CDR2 YSYEKL. There are 15 residues in the CDR3. In nucleotides, the CDR3 is TGTGCCAGCAGCCTGGGGCTCGGGAGGGCAGATACGCAGTATTTT. Residues: CASSLGLGRADTQYF.

In its sample, this clonotype was seen a few times. The V gene is TRBV12-3 or TRBV12-4, the J gene TRBJ1-6; no clear D gene. The V end lost 3 bases, the J end lost 8 bases, and 5 bases lay between the germline ends. This CDR3 is built from 12 residues. CDR3 nucleotides: TGTGCCAGCAGTTTTCCCCATTCACCCCTCCACTTT. Translating gives CASSFPHSPLHF.

The chain uses TRBV5-1 and TRBJ2-2; 14 bases agree with TRBD2. Per germline, CDR1 SGHRS and CDR2 YFSETQ. V trimming: 4 bases; J trimming: 3 bases; junction bases outside the gene matches: 5. The CDR3 consists of 17 residues. Written as DNA, the CDR3 is TGCGCCAGCAGCGGCCCGGGACTAGCGGGAGACACCGGGGAGCTGTTTTTT. Encoded protein: CASSGPGLAGDTGELFF.

This clonotype has just a few counts. The J gene is TRBJ2-5, the V gene TRBV19; 9 bases map to TRBD1. This CDR3 region has 14 residues. Trimming removed 6 bases from V and 7 bases from J; junction bases left unmatched: 9. Germline V CDR1 and CDR2: LNHDA, SQIVND (reference sequence). This CDR3 is CASSQPGQGATQYF. The CDR3 nucleotides are TGTGCCAGTAGCCAGCCGGGACAGGGAGCGACCCAGTACTTC.

The chain joins TRBV12-3 or TRBV12-4 to TRBJ2-3; 9 positions match TRBD2. Trimming removed 5 bases from V and 5 bases from J; junction bases left unmatched: 11. CDR3 length: 16 amino acids. In DNA, the CDR3 is TGTGCCAGCAGTCCCCTTTGGGTAGCGGGAGTAGATACGCAGTATTTT. Its protein product is CASSPLWVAGVDTQYF.

A few counts support this clonotype. The CDR3 DNA follows: TGCAGTGCTCACCCCGCCGGCGGGGACACTGAAGCTTTCTTT. Amino acid sequence: CSAHPAGGDTEAFF. This chain uses TRBV20-1 with TRBJ1-1; D remains ambiguous. The V and J ends lost 5 bases and 3 bases respectively, with 16 bases between them. CDR3 length: 14 residues. Germline V gene sequence: CDR1 DFQATT, CDR2 SNEGSKA (reference sequence).

This sequence joins TRBV20-1 and TRBJ2-3, with 8 bases lining up with TRBD2. CDR3 length: 14 residues. The germline gives CDR1 DFQATT, CDR2 SNEGSKA (reference sequence). Unmatched junction bases numbered 8, after V lost 8 bases and J lost 1 base. The CDR3 sequence: CSWAGTRGTDTQYF. The CDR3 nucleotides read TGCAGTTGGGCCGGGACTAGAGGCACAGATACGCAGTATTTT.

The sample holds many counts of this clonotype. This chain joins TRBV7-2 and TRBJ2-7; D possibly corresponds to TRBD2 (5 bases). Germline V gives CDR1 SGHTA, CDR2 FQGNSA. The ends were cut back, 4 bases at V and 2 bases at J, with 12 bases in the middle. The CDR3 has 14 amino acids. The CDR3 bases are TGTGCCAGCAGCTCCAGCGGTGTTACCTACGAGCAGTACTTC. Translated: CASSSSGVTYEQYF. The entire variable domain, with the rest obtained from reference TRBV7-2 and TRBJ2-7, is as follows: GAGVSQSPSNKVTEKGKDVELRCDPISGHTALYWYRQSLGQGLEFLIYFQGNSAPDKSGLPSDRFSAERTGGSVSTLTIQRTQQEDSAVYLCASSSSGVTYEQYFGPGTRLTVT.